This record covers a single T cell receptor (beta chain). The data stem from a study of cytotoxic CD8 clonotypes in ibrutinib-treated CLL. The CDR3 loop spans 16 amino acids. V lost 0 bases, J lost 0 bases, and 10 bases lay in between. CDR1 LGHNT and CDR2 FRNRAP come from the germline V gene. TCRdb's copy holds only in-frame clones and misses some; the assay was immunoSEQ multiplex PCR. The sample gives roughly 330,000 clones, 60% to 80% of which show up once; roughly 6.8% is in the top ten. Sequencing used PBMCs, obtained after 36 months of ibrutinib treatment. The rearrangement uses TRBV12-5 and TRBJ2-3, with D perhaps TRBD1 (5 bases). The sequence was collected from a human donor with chronic lymphocytic leukemia. In nucleotides, the CDR3 is TGTGCTAGTGGTTTGGTAAAGGGGTATAGCACAGATACGCAGTATTTT. Encoded protein: CASGLVKGYSTDTQYF. Combining the CDR3 with reference TRBV12-5 and TRBJ2-3 gives the whole variable domain DARVTQTPRHKVTEMGQEVTMRCQPILGHNTVFWYRQTMMQGLELLAYFRNRAPLDDSGMPKDRFSAEMPDATLATLKIQPSEPRDSAVYFCASGLVKGYSTDTQYFGPGTRLTVL.